The 10 T cell receptor beta chains below come from one sample, sequenced in a study of blood T cell repertoires in COVID-19. Profiled with immunoSEQ multiplex PCR; TCRdb holds only in-frame clones, not every one. The sample includes approximately 150,000 clones, roughly four fifths of them seen just once. The sample taken for sequencing was peripheral blood. These receptors were collected from a human donor with acute or convalescent COVID-19. The donor label of this sample is uncertain.

A single count supports this clone. The chain joins TRBV19 to TRBJ1-1; tentative D call: TRBD1 (6 bases). CDR1 LNHDA and CDR2 SQIVND come from the germline V gene (reference sequence). V dropped 6 bases and J dropped 7 bases, with 21 bases sitting between them. The CDR3 is 15 amino acids. DNA for the CDR3: TGTGCCAGTAGCCCGGCGAGTACAGGGTCGCTTGAAGCTTTCTTT. This translates into CASSPASTGSLEAFF.

This chain uses TRBV15 with TRBJ2-7, with 9 bases aligning to TRBD1. CDR1 and CDR2 (germline): LNHNV, YYDKDF (reference sequence). Unmatched junction bases numbered 3, after V lost 3 bases and J lost 6 bases. This CDR3 comprises 13 residues. This chain's CDR3 is CATSRGQGVEQYF. The CDR3 DNA follows: TGTGCCACCAGCAGGGGACAGGGAGTCGAGCAGTACTTC.

The sample holds one count of this clone. The chain links TRBV4-1 to TRBJ1-5; 7 bases map to TRBD1. The CDR3 runs 17 residues. With V trimmed by 4 bases and J by 2 bases, 11 bases remained unmatched. Germline V lookup: CDR1 MGHRA, CDR2 YSYEKL. CDR3 sequence: CASSLFSYQGGNQPQHF. CDR3 DNA sequence: TGCGCCAGCAGCCTCTTCTCCTACCAGGGGGGCAATCAGCCCCAGCATTTT.

The V and J genes are TRBV27 and TRBJ2-2, with 8 bases lining up with TRBD1. The germline V gene has CDR1 MNHEY and CDR2 SMNVEV (reference sequence). V lost 4 bases to trimming and J lost 1 base; unmatched junction nucleotides: 8. The CDR3 contains 17 residues. CDR3 residues: CASSSSPGQENTGELFF. CDR3 sequence (DNA): TGTGCCAGCAGTTCATCCCCGGGACAGGAGAACACCGGGGAGCTGTTTTTT.

The V and J genes are TRBV5-1 and TRBJ2-7; maybe TRBD1 (6 bases). Germline V CDR1 and CDR2: SGHRS, YFSETQ. V lost 3 bases and J 6 bases, leaving 13 bases between the germline ends. This CDR3 is built from 13 residues. CDR3 protein: CASSSPGQPEQYF. The CDR3 DNA reads as TGCGCCAGCAGCTCTCCGGGACAACCCGAGCAGTACTTC.

The rearrangement links TRBV2 to TRBJ2-3; the match to TRBD2 covers 11 bases. This CDR3 region has 14 residues. V was clipped by 7 bases and J by 3 bases; unmatched bases: 3. Looked up from germline, CDR1 is SNHLY and CDR2 is FYNNEI. CDR3 in DNA: TGTGCCAGCAATAGCGGGGGGGTGACAGATACGCAGTATTTT. This encodes CASNSGGVTDTQYF.

The chain uses TRBV13 and TRBJ1-6, with 8 nucleotides matching TRBD1. After removal of 3 bases from V and 7 bases from J, the junction contained 5 bases not matched to a gene. CDR3 length equals 15 residues. The germline V gene encodes CDR1 PRHDT and CDR2 FYEKMQ (reference sequence). CDR3 region: CASSFMDRENSPLHF. In DNA form, the CDR3 reads TGTGCCAGCAGCTTCATGGACAGGGAGAATTCACCCCTCCACTTT. The full variable domain, its missing parts supplied by reference TRBV13 and TRBJ1-6, is AAGVIQSPRHLIKEKRETATLKCYPIPRHDTVYWYQQGPGQDPQFLISFYEKMQSDKGSIPDRFSAQQFSDYHSELNMSSLELGDSALYFCASSFMDRENSPLHFGNGTRLTVT.

J is TRBJ1-5 and V is TRBV7-2; TRBD1 aligns across 10 bases. The CDR3 length is 18 residues. Germline trimming cut 5 bases from V and 0 bases from J; bases unmatched to any gene: 10. Looked up from germline, CDR1 is SGHTA and CDR2 is FQGNSA. The DNA for the CDR3 is TGTGCCAGCAGCCCCCAGAGGACAGGGGGTAATAGCAATCAGCCCCAGCATTTT. As protein: CASSPQRTGGNSNQPQHF.

The chain combines TRBV19 with TRBJ1-5; 10 positions match TRBD1. Trimming removed 3 bases from V and 9 bases from J; junction bases left unmatched: 8. The CDR3 has 15 amino acids. The germline gives CDR1 LNHDA, CDR2 SQIVND (reference sequence). CDR3 nucleotides: TGTGCCAGTAGTATCCGGGGACAGGGGCTGGGGCCCCAGCATTTT. It is translated as CASSIRGQGLGPQHF.

This sequence joins TRBV6-2 or TRBV6-3 and TRBJ1-5; D unclear. This CDR3 has 14 residues. Trimming pared 2 bases from V and 3 bases from J, leaving 8 bases between. Germline V CDR1 and CDR2: MNHEY, SVGEGT. DNA for the CDR3: TGTGCCAGCAGTTACGCAGGCTACAATCAGCCCCAGCATTTT. Translation: CASSYAGYNQPQHF.